Listed below are T cell receptor beta chains from one sample, sequenced in a study of blood T cell repertoires in COVID-19. Profiled with immunoSEQ multiplex PCR; TCRdb holds only in-frame clones, not every one. The data hold 70,000 or so clones, with 88% observed a single time. The specimen sequenced was peripheral blood. These TCRs come from a human donor in a cohort sampled during active COVID-19. Each CDR3 is given with its conserved first and last residue. The order of the fields is J gene, D gene, clone size, V gene, CDR3 protein, CDR3 DNA. A D gene is named only where the DNA matches it firmly. Rows may omit the clone size; those that give it use once, few, many or a size class.

>TRBJ2-2|TRBD1|NA|TRBV9
CASSFRTGNTGELFF
TGTGCCAGCAGCTTTAGGACAGGGAACACCGGGGAGCTGTTTTTT
>TRBJ2-5|TRBD2|NA|TRBV2
CASSGTSGGETQYF
TGTGCCAGCAGCGGGACTAGCGGGGGAGAGACCCAGTACTTC
>TRBJ2-3|NA|NA|TRBV10-3
CAIRGAGAPDTQYF
TGTGCCATCCGGGGGGCGGGAGCGCCAGATACGCAGTATTTT
>TRBJ2-3|TRBD1|NA|TRBV11-3
CASSPGQGPWDTQYF
TGTGCCAGCAGCCCCGGACAGGGCCCGTGGGATACGCAGTATTTT
>TRBJ2-5|TRBD2|NA|TRBV19
CASSMGLAGQYQETQYF
TGTGCCAGTAGTATGGGACTAGCGGGCCAGTACCAAGAGACCCAGTACTTC
>TRBJ1-1|TRBD1|NA|TRBV9
CASSDTPGQGWNTEAFF
TGTGCCAGCAGCGATACCCCGGGACAGGGGTGGAACACTGAAGCTTTCTTT
>TRBJ1-5|NA|NA|TRBV19
CASNPQGSVGNQPQHF
TGTGCCAGTAACCCACAGGGATCTGTTGGCAATCAGCCCCAGCATTTT
>TRBJ1-3|NA|NA|TRBV5-1
CASSSVPPTNTIYF
TGCGCCAGCAGCTCTGTGCCACCTACAAACACCATATATTTT
>TRBJ2-1|TRBD2|NA|TRBV4-1
CASSTTSGSYEQFF
TGCGCCAGCAGCACGACTAGCGGGAGCTATGAGCAGTTCTTC
>TRBJ2-1|NA|NA|TRBV19
CASSILWSSYNEQFF
TGTGCCAGTAGTATTCTTTGGAGCTCCTACAATGAGCAGTTCTTC
>TRBJ2-5|TRBD2|NA|TRBV11-1
CASSWDPSGETQYF
TGTGCCAGCAGCTGGGACCCTAGCGGGGAGACCCAGTACTTC
>TRBJ2-3|NA|NA|TRBV5-5
CASSTWTVTQYF
TGTGCCAGCAGCACATGGACAGTCACGCAGTATTTT
>TRBJ1-6|NA|NA|TRBV19
CASRFQGNSPLHF
TGTGCCAGTAGGTTCCAGGGGAATTCACCCCTCCACTTT
>TRBJ2-5|NA|NA|TRBV11-3
CASSFYQGETQYF
TGTGCCAGCAGCTTTTATCAGGGAGAGACCCAGTACTTC
>TRBJ2-7|TRBD1|NA|TRBV11-2
CASSSRGTGELYEQYF
TGTGCCAGCAGCTCCAGAGGGACAGGGGAATTATACGAGCAGTACTTC
>TRBJ1-4|NA|NA|TRBV5-5
CASSAERGSEKLFF
TGTGCCAGCAGCGCGGAACGGGGTTCTGAAAAACTGTTTTTT
>TRBJ2-3|TRBD2|NA|TRBV5-6
CASSLVGVRAGSTDTQYF
TGTGCCAGCAGCTTGGTGGGGGTGAGAGCGGGAAGCACAGATACGCAGTATTTT
>TRBJ2-5|TRBD1|NA|TRBV28
CASSRRTGQETQYF
TGTGCCAGCAGTCGGAGGACAGGGCAAGAGACCCAGTACTTC
>TRBJ1-5|TRBD1|NA|TRBV6-5
CASSSSGTGVMPQHF
TGTGCCAGCAGTTCGTCCGGGACAGGGGTTATGCCCCAGCATTTT
>TRBJ2-2|TRBD2|NA|TRBV30
CAWSAQGLAGAGELFF
TGTGCCTGGAGTGCCCAAGGACTAGCGGGAGCCGGGGAGCTGTTTTTT
>TRBJ2-1|TRBD1|NA|TRBV19
CASSPKARGPLGDNEQFF
TGTGCCAGTAGTCCCAAAGCAAGGGGGCCCCTGGGAGACAATGAGCAGTTCTTC
>TRBJ2-1|TRBD2|once|TRBV7-2
CASSFTPGGWNNEQFF
TGTGCCAGCAGCTTTACACCGGGAGGCTGGAACAATGAGCAGTTCTTC
>TRBJ2-3|TRBD2|NA|TRBV28
CASAGLAGTDTQYF
TGTGCCAGCGCTGGACTAGCGGGCACAGATACGCAGTATTTT
>TRBJ1-2|TRBD1|NA|TRBV10-3
CAISKQGDYGYTF
TGTGCCATCAGTAAACAGGGGGACTATGGCTACACCTTC
>TRBJ2-1|NA|NA|TRBV10-1
CASSEASPTNNEQFF
TGCGCCAGCAGTGAGGCTAGCCCGACCAACAATGAGCAGTTCTTC
>TRBJ2-5|NA|NA|TRBV7-2
CASSFRYQVGETQYF
TGTGCCAGCAGCTTTCGGTATCAGGTGGGAGAGACCCAGTACTTC